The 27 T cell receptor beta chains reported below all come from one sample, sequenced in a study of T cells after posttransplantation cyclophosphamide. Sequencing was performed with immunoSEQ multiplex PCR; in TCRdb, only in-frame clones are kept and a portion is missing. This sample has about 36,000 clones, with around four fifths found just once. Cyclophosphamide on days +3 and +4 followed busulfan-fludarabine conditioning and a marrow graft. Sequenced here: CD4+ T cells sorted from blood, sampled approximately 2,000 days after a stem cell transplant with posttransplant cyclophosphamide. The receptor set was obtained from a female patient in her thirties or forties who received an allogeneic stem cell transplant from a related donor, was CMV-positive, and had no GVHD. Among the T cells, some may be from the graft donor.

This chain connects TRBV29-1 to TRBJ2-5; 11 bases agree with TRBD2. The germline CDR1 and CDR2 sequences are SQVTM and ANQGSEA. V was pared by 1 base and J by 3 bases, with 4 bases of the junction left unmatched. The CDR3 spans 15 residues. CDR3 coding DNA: TGCAGCGTTGAAGGACTAGCGGGAAAGAAAGAGACCCAGTACTTC. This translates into CSVEGLAGKKETQYF.

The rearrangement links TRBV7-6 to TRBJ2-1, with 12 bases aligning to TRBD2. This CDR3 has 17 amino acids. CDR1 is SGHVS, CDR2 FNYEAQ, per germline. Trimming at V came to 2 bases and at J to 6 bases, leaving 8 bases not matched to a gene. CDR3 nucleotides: TGTGCCAGCAGCTTAAGGTCTTCTAGCGGGGGGGCCAATGAGCAGTTCTTC. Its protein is CASSLRSSSGGANEQFF.

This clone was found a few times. The CDR3 sequence is CASSGSGNTIYF. As DNA, the CDR3 is TGTGCCAGCTCAGGGTCCGGAAACACCATATATTTT. The J gene is TRBJ1-3, the V gene TRBV6-6; a possible D gene is TRBD1 (5 bases). From germline, CDR1 is MNHNY and CDR2 SVGAGI (reference sequence). V was pared by 8 bases and J by 4 bases, with 9 bases between. This CDR3 has 12 amino acids.

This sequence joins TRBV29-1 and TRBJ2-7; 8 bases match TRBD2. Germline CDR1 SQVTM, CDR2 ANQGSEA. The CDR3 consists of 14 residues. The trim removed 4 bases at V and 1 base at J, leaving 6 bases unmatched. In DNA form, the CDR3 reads TGCAGCGTTGCGGGGGGGGACGGTTCCTACGAGCAGTACTTC. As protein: CSVAGGDGSYEQYF.

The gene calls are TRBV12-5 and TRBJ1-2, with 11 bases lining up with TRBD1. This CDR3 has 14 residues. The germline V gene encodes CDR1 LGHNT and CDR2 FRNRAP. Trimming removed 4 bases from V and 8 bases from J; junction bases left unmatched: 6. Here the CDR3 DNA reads TGTGCTAGTGGTTCCGGACAGGGGGCACGCGGCTACACCTTC. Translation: CASGSGQGARGYTF.

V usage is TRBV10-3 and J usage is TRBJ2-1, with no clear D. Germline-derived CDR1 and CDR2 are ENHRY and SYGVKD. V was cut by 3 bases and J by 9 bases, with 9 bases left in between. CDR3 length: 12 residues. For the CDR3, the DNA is TGTGCCATCAGTGAAGAGATTCCTGAGCAGTTCTTC. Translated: CAISEEIPEQFF.

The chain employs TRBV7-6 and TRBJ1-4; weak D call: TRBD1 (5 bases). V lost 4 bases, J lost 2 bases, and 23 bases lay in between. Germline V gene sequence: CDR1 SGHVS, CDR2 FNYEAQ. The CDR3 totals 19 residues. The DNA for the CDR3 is TGTGCCAGCAGCTCCTCCACCCGGACAACAAGGGGCACTAATGAAAAACTGTTTTTT. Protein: CASSSSTRTTRGTNEKLFF.

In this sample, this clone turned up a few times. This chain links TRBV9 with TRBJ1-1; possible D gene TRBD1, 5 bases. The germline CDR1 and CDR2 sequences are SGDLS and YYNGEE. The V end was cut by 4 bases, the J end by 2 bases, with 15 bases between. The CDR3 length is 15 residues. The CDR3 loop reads CASSPNVWGNTEAFF. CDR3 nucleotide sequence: TGTGCCAGCAGCCCCAATGTGTGGGGCAACACTGAAGCTTTCTTT.

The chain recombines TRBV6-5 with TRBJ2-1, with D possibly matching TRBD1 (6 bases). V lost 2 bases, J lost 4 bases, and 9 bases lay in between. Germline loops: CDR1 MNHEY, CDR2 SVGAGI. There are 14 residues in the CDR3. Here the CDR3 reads CASSYGQSYNEQFF. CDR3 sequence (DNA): TGTGCCAGCAGTTACGGACAGTCTTACAATGAGCAGTTCTTC.

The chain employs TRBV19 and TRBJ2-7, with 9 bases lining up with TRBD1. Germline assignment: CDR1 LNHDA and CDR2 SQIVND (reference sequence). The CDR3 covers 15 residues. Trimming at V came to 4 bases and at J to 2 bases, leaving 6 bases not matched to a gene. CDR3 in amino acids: CASSTPGQGTYEQYF. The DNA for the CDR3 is TGTGCCAGTAGTACCCCGGGACAGGGAACCTACGAGCAGTACTTC. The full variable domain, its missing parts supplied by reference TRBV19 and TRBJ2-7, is DGGITQSPKYLFRKEGQNVTLSCEQNLNHDAMYWYRQDPGQGLRLIYYSQIVNDFQKGDIAEGYSVSREKKESFPLTVTSAQKNPTAFYLCASSTPGQGTYEQYFGPGTRLTVT.

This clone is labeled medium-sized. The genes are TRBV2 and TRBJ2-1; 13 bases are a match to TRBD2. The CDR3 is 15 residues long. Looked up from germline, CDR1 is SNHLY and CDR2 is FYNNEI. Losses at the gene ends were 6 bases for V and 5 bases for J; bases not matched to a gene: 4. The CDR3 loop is CASSELAGGHNEQFF. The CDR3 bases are TGTGCCAGCAGCGAACTAGCGGGGGGGCACAATGAGCAGTTCTTC. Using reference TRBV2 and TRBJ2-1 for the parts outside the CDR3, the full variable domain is EPEVTQTPSHQVTQMGQEVILRCVPISNHLYFYWYRQILGQKVEFLVSFYNNEISEKSEIFDDQFSVERPDGSNFTLKIRSTKLEDSAMYFCASSELAGGHNEQFFGPGTRLTVL.

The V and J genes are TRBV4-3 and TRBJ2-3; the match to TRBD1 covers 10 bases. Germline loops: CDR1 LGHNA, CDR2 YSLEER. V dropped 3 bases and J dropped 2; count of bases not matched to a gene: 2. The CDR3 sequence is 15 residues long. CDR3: CASSQGQGLTDTQYF. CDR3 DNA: TGCGCCAGCAGCCAGGGACAGGGGCTCACAGATACGCAGTATTTT.

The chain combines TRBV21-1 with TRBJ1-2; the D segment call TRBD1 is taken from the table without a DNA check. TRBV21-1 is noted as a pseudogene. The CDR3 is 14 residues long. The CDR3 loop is CASSQQGFPRGYTF. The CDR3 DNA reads TGTGCCAGCAGCCAACAGGGATTCCCTCGGGGCTACACCTTC.

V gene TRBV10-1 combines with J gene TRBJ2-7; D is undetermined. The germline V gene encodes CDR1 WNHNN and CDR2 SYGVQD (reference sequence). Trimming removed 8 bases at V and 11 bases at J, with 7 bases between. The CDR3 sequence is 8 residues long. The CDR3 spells CASYMKYF. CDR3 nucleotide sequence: TGCGCCAGCTACATGAAGTACTTC.

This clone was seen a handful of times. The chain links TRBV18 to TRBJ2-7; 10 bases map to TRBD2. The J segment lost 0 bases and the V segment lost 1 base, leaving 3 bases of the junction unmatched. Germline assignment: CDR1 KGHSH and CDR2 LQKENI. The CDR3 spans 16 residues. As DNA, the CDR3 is TGTGCCAGCTCACCACTAGCGGGGGGTTCCTCCTACGAGCAGTACTTC. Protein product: CASSPLAGGSSYEQYF.

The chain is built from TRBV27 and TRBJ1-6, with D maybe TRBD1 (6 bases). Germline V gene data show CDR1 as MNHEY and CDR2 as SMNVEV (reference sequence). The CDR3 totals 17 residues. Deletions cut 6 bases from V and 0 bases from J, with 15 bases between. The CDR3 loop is CASSRAGQSSYNSPLHF. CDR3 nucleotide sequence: TGTGCCAGCAGCCGGGCCGGACAGAGCTCCTATAATTCACCCCTCCACTTT.

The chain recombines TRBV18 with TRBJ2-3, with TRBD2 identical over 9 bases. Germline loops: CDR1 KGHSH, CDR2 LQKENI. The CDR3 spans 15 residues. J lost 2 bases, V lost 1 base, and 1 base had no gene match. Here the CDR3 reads CASSPLAGVTDTQYF. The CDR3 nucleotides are TGTGCCAGCTCACCACTAGCGGGGGTCACAGATACGCAGTATTTT.

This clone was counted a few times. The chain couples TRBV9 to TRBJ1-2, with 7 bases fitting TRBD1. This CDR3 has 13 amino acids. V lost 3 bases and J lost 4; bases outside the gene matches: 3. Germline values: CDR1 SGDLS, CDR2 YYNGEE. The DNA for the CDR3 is TGTGCCAGCAGCGAGGGACAGCTCTATGGCTACACCTTC. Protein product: CASSEGQLYGYTF.

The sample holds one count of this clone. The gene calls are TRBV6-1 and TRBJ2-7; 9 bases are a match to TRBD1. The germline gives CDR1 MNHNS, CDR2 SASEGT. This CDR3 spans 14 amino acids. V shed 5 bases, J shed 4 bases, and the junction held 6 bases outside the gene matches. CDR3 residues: CASSRTGAGYEQYF. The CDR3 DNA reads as TGTGCCAGCAGTCGGACAGGGGCTGGGTACGAGCAGTACTTC.

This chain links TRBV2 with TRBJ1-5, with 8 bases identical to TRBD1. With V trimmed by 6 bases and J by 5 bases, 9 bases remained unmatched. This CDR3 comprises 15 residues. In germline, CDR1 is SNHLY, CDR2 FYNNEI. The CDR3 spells CASRAGSGGDQPQHF. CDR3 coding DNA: TGTGCCAGCAGGGCAGGTTCAGGGGGCGATCAGCCCCAGCATTTT. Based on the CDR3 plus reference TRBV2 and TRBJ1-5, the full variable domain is EPEVTQTPSHQVTQMGQEVILRCVPISNHLYFYWYRQILGQKVEFLVSFYNNEISEKSEIFDDQFSVERPDGSNFTLKIRSTKLEDSAMYFCASRAGSGGDQPQHFGDGTRLSIL.

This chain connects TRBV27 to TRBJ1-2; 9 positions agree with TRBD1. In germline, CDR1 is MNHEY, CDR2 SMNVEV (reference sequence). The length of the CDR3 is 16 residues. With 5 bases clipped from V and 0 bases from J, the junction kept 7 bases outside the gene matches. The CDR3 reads CASSPGQGYPNYGYTF. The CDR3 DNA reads TGTGCCAGCAGTCCAGGACAGGGGTACCCTAACTATGGCTACACCTTC.

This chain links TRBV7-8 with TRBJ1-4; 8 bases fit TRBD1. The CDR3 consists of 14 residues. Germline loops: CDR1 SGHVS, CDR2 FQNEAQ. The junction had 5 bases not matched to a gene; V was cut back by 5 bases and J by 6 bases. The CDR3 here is CASSVRGRDEKLFF. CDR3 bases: TGTGCCAGCAGCGTCAGGGGGCGGGATGAAAAACTGTTTTTT. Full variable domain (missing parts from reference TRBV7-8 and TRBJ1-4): GAGVSQSPRYKVAKRGQDVALRCDPISGHVSLFWYQQALGQGPEFLTYFQNEAQLDKSGLPSDRFFAERPEGSVSTLKIQRTQQEDSAVYLCASSVRGRDEKLFFGSGTQLSVL.

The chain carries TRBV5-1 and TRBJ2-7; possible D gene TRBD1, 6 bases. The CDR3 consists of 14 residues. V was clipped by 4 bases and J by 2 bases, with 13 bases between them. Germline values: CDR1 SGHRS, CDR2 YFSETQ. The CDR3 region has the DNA TGCGCCAGCAGCACACAGGGTGGCCCCTACGAGCAGTACTTC. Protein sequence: CASSTQGGPYEQYF.

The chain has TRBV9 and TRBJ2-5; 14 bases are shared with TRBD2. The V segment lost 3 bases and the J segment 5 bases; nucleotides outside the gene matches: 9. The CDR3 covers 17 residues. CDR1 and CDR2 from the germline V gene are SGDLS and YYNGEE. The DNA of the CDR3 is TGTGCCAGCAGCGCCCGACTAGCGGGGGGGCCCCAGGAGACCCAGTACTTC. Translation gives CASSARLAGGPQETQYF. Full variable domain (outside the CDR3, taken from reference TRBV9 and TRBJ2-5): DSGVTQTPKHLITATGQRVTLRCSPRSGDLSVYWYQQSLDQGLQFLIQYYNGEERAKGNILERFSAQQFPDLHSELNLSSLELGDSALYFCASSARLAGGPQETQYFGPGTRLLVL.

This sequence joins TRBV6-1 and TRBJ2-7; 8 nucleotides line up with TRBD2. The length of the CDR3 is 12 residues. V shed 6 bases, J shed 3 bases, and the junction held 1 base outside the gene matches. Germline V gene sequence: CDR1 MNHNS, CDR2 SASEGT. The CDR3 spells CASSREGYEQYF. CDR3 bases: TGTGCCAGCAGCCGGGAGGGCTACGAGCAGTACTTC.

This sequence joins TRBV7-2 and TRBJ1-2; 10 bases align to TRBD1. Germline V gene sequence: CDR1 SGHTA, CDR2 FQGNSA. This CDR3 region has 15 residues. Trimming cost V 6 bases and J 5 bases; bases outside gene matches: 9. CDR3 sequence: CASRVTGGATYGYTF. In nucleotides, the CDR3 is TGTGCCAGCAGGGTGACAGGGGGCGCGACATATGGCTACACCTTC. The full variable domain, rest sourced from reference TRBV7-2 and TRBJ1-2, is GAGVSQSPSNKVTEKGKDVELRCDPISGHTALYWYRQSLGQGLEFLIYFQGNSAPDKSGLPSDRFSAERTGGSVSTLTIQRTQQEDSAVYLCASRVTGGATYGYTFGSGTRLTVV.

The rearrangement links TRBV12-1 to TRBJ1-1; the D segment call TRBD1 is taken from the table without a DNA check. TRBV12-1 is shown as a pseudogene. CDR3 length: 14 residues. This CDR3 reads CASSLGQLNTEAFF. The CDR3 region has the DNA TGTGCCAGCAGCTTAGGACAGTTGAACACTGAAGCTTTCTTT.